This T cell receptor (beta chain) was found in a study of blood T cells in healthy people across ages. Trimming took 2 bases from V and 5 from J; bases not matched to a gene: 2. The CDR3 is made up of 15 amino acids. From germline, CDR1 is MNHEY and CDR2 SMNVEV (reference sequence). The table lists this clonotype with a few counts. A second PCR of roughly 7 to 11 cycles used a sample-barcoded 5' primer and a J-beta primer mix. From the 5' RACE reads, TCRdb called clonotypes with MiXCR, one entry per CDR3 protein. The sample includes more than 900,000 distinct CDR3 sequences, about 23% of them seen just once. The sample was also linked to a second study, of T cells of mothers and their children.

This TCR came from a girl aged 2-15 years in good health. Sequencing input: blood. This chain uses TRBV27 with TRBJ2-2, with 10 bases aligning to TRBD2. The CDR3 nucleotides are TGTGCCAGCAGTTTACTAGCGGGAGTTACCGGGGAGCTGTTTTTT. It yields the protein CASSLLAGVTGELFF.